The rows below give T cell receptor beta chains drawn from one sample of a study of beta chain features in type 1 diabetes. The data were produced by immunoSEQ multiplex PCR, yet TCRdb's version contains in-frame clones alone and is incomplete. Of around 400,000 clones listed, around 12% are singletons. Sequenced material: naive CD4+ T cells from blood. The receptors shown here come from a man aged 18 to 29 in good health. The CDR3 runs from the conserved cysteine through the conserved F or W. A D gene is named only where the DNA matches it firmly. Some rows have no size entry. The others give once, few or many, or a class for an expanded clone.

j_call clone_size v_call d_call cdr3_nt cdr3_aa
TRBJ2-1 few TRBV5-1 TRBD1 TGCGCCAGCAGGGTCACAGGGGGCTCCTACAATGAGCAGTTCTTC CASRVTGGSYNEQFF
TRBJ2-7 . TRBV6-5 TRBD1 TGTGCCAGCAGGCAGGACAGGGGGCTTTACGAGCAGTACTTC CASRQDRGLYEQYF
TRBJ2-3 few TRBV9 . TGTGCCAGCAGCGAGCCCATTAGGGGGAGTGCGACAGATACGCAGTATTTT CASSEPIRGSATDTQYF
TRBJ2-4 . TRBV5-1 TRBD2 TGCGCCAGCAGTTTAAGGCGGACTAGCGGAGGGTGGAACATTCAGTACTTC CASSLRRTSGGWNIQYF
TRBJ2-5 . TRBV19 TRBD2 TGTGCCAGTAGTGACGGACTAGCGGGAGAGGAGACCCAGTACTTC CASSDGLAGEETQYF
TRBJ2-1 . TRBV7-3 TRBD2 TGTGCCAGCAGCCCCAGCGGGGGGTACAATGAGCAGTTCTTC CASSPSGGYNEQFF
TRBJ1-4 few TRBV29-1 . TGCAGCTTCAAGGGGGGGGACGTCGGGGAAAAACTGTTTTTT CSFKGGDVGEKLFF
TRBJ2-1 . TRBV12-1 . TGTGCCAGCACCCACCCCGGACTAGTCTATGAGCAGTTCTTC CASTHPGLVYEQFF
TRBJ2-5 few TRBV6-5 TRBD1 TGTGCCAGCAGCGACAGGGGGGGAGAGACCCAGTACTTC CASSDRGGETQYF
TRBJ2-5 . TRBV27 . TGTGCCAGCAGTTTGGTCTCGGGGGAGACCCAGTACTTC CASSLVSGETQYF
TRBJ2-7 few TRBV11-2 . TGTGCCAGCAGCTCCCTCCGGGACAACTCCTACGAGCAGTACTTC CASSSLRDNSYEQYF
TRBJ2-1 . TRBV7-9 . TGTGCCAGCAGCTTAGCTGGCAGCTCCTACAATGAGCAGTTCTTC CASSLAGSSYNEQFF
TRBJ2-1 . TRBV7-3 . TGTGCCAGCAGTGGGACTGGTCACCAATCGGAGCAGTTCTTC CASSGTGHQSEQFF
TRBJ1-3 . TRBV28 . TGTGCCAGCGCCAGAGCGCCAGGGCGCCACGATGGAAACACCATATATTTT CASARAPGRHDGNTIYF
TRBJ2-4 . TRBV19 . TGTGCCCAGTGGGGCCAATTTGTTCCCCCCTTC CAQWGQFVPPF
TRBJ1-1 few TRBV28 . TGTGCCAGCATCGACACAAAGAACACTGAAGCTTTCTTT CASIDTKNTEAFF
TRBJ2-2 few TRBV7-2 . TGTGCCAGCAGCTTTTACAGGAACACCGGGGAGCTGTTTTTT CASSFYRNTGELFF
TRBJ2-5 . TRBV6-5 TRBD1 TGTGCCAGCAGGAAACCCGGGACAGGCTTCGAGACCCAGTACTTC CASRKPGTGFETQYF
TRBJ2-7 . TRBV29-1 . TGCAGCGTTGAAGAGGGCTCCTACGAGCAGTACTTC CSVEEGSYEQYF
TRBJ2-5 . TRBV6-5 . TGTGCCAGCAGTTACGGCCCCCAAGAGACCCAGTACTTC CASSYGPQETQYF
TRBJ2-1 few TRBV5-6 . TGTGCCAGCAGCCGGTACCGCAATGAGCAGTTCTTC CASSRYRNEQFF
TRBJ2-7 few TRBV4-2 TRBD2 TGTGCCAGCAGCCATGGACTAGCGGGCTACGAGCAGTACTTC CASSHGLAGYEQYF
TRBJ1-4 few TRBV30 . TGTGCCTGGAGTGTACGCCAGGGGAGTGAAAAACTGTTTTTT CAWSVRQGSEKLFF
TRBJ2-5 . TRBV7-7 . TGTGCCAGCAGCTTATCTGGCGAGACCCAGTACTTC CASSLSGETQYF
TRBJ1-6 . TRBV5-4 . TGTGCCAGCAGCTTCCGCAGTTCACCCCTCCACTTT CASSFRSSPLHF
TRBJ2-7 . TRBV19 TRBD1 TGTGCCAGTAGTATGGGGACAGGAGCCTACGAGCAGTACTTC CASSMGTGAYEQYF
TRBJ2-1 . TRBV5-6 TRBD2 TGTGCCAGCAGCTTGGAAGCGGGGAGGACCTACAATGAGCAGTTCTTC CASSLEAGRTYNEQFF
TRBJ2-7 . TRBV27 TRBD2 TGTGCCACCACGGGACTAGTAGCCGACGAGCAGTACTTC CATTGLVADEQYF
TRBJ2-5 . TRBV7-3 TRBD2 TGTGCCAGCAGCCCGGGGGGAGGGGAGACCCAGTACTTC CASSPGGGETQYF
TRBJ2-2 . TRBV7-7 TRBD1 TGTGCCAGCAGCTTAGACAGGGGGGCCGGGGAGCTGTTTTTT CASSLDRGAGELFF
TRBJ1-5 . TRBV30 . TGTGCCTGGAGTAATCAGTGGCAGCCCCAGCATTTT CAWSNQWQPQHF
TRBJ1-5 . TRBV18 . TGTGCCAGCTCACCGGCTGCTGGGGGCGGCAATCAGCCCCAGCATTTT CASSPAAGGGNQPQHF
TRBJ2-7 few TRBV11-1 . TGTGCCAGCAGCCCGACAGACCATCGGCGCCACGAGCAGTACTTC CASSPTDHRRHEQYF
TRBJ1-5 . TRBV14 . TGTGCCAGCCCAGGTTGTGGCAATCAGCCCCAGCATTTT CASPGCGNQPQHF
TRBJ1-6 . TRBV30 . TGTGCCTGGAGTAACAACTACCAGGGTTCACCCCTCCACTTT CAWSNNYQGSPLHF
TRBJ2-1 . TRBV29-1 TRBD1 TGCAGCGTCCTAGCTACAGGGGGCAATGAGCAGTTCTTC CSVLATGGNEQFF
TRBJ2-7 few TRBV4-3 TRBD1 TGCGCCAGCAGCAGAATGTACAGGGGCTACCACGAGCAGTACTTC CASSRMYRGYHEQYF
TRBJ2-1 few TRBV6-1 TRBD2 TGTGCCAGCAGTGATTTGGGACTAGCGGAGAACAATGAGCAGTTCTTC CASSDLGLAENNEQFF
TRBJ2-2 . TRBV5-1 . TGCGCCAGCAGCGGGGGACTCCTTCACACCGGGGAGCTGTTTTTT CASSGGLLHTGELFF
TRBJ1-2 . TRBV5-1 . TGCGCCAGCAGCTTGGGAGGCGAGCCCTATGGCTACACCTTC CASSLGGEPYGYTF
TRBJ2-1 few TRBV27 TRBD1 TGTGCCAGCAGTTTAGGGACAGGGGTCTCGCAGTTCTTC CASSLGTGVSQFF
TRBJ2-7 . TRBV18 TRBD1 TGTGCCAGCTCACCTCTCGGATTGGGACAGGGCTCCTCCTACGAGCAGTACTTC CASSPLGLGQGSSYEQYF
TRBJ2-7 many TRBV30 . TGTGCCTGGATCCGCGAACAGGGCGGGAGCCCCTACGAGCAGTACTTC CAWIREQGGSPYEQYF
TRBJ2-7 few TRBV5-4 TRBD1 TGTGCCAGCAGCATTGGACAGGTCCTCTCCTACGAGCAGTACTTC CASSIGQVLSYEQYF
TRBJ1-2 few TRBV30 . TGTGCCTGGAGTGTACGTGAGGTCCTGACGGGCTATGGCTACACCTTC CAWSVREVLTGYGYTF